These 24 T cell receptor beta chains share one sample of origin, sequenced in a study of T cells after yellow fever vaccination (dated by TCRdb to between 2018 and 2021). Read against the paper, the sample's treatment or condition label means: live attenuated yellow fever vaccine strain. Library creation used 5' RACE. TCRdb lists the instrument as Illumina HiSeq 2500. TCRdb reran the public reads through fastp at Q25 and MiXCR, keeping productive beta chains. Rows merge per CDR3 protein into single entries with the most common DNA and genes. The sample has approximately 550,000 distinct CDR3 sequences on record, roughly 19% of them singletons. 14% of the sample comes from the top ten. Sequenced material: PBMCs, taken 15 days after the yellow fever booster vaccination. The receptors stem from a young man who received the YFV17D yellow fever vaccine.

The chain links TRBV19 to TRBJ2-4; possible D gene TRBD1, 5 bases. CDR3 length: 13 residues. Germline V gene data show CDR1 as LNHDA and CDR2 as SQIVND (reference sequence). V was clipped by 8 bases and J by 9 bases, with 17 bases between them. In DNA, the CDR3 is TGTGCCAGTCGAAGCGTAGGACAAGGCATTCAGTACTTC. This translates into CASRSVGQGIQYF. The full variable domain, in which reference TRBV19 and TRBJ2-4 provide the parts outside the CDR3, is DGGITQSPKYLFRKEGQNVTLSCEQNLNHDAMYWYRQDPGQGLRLIYYSQIVNDFQKGDIAEGYSVSREKKESFPLTVTSAQKNPTAFYLCASRSVGQGIQYFGAGTRLSVL.

The J gene is TRBJ2-7, the V gene TRBV11-2; tentative D call: TRBD2 (5 bases). V lost 4 bases, J lost 8 bases, and 12 bases lay in between. Germline V gene lookup returns CDR1 SGHAT and CDR2 FQNNGV. This CDR3 contains 12 residues. CDR3 bases: TGTGCCAGCAGCTGGCATAGCGTACAGCAGTACTTC. Translated, it gives CASSWHSVQQYF.

In this sample, this clonotype turned up once. This sequence joins TRBV20-1 and TRBJ2-5; weak D call: TRBD2 (6 bases). The germline gives CDR1 DFQATT, CDR2 SNEGSKA (reference sequence). The ends were cut back, 2 bases at V and 6 bases at J, with 13 bases in the middle. The CDR3 is 13 residues long. CDR3 region: CSARLGTEKTQYF. Here the CDR3 DNA reads TGCAGTGCTAGATTGGGGACTGAAAAGACCCAGTACTTC.

This clonotype was seen repeatedly, ten times or more. The rearrangement uses TRBV5-1 and TRBJ2-1, with D perhaps given as TRBD1 or TRBD2 (7 bases each). Trimming left V 1 base short and J 10 bases short, with 18 bases between. The CDR3 covers 15 residues. Germline loops: CDR1 SGHRS, CDR2 YFSETQ. CDR3 residues: CASSLSGTVGSEQFF. The CDR3 DNA follows: TGCGCCAGCAGCTTGAGCGGGACAGTGGGTTCGGAGCAGTTCTTC.

CDR3 sequence reads: CASSLQGLQQETQYF. CDR3 in DNA: TGCGCCAGCAGCCTGCAGGGACTGCAACAAGAGACCCAGTACTTC. The chain links TRBV5-1 to TRBJ2-5, with D tentatively TRBD2 (6 bases). V dropped 4 bases and J dropped 2 bases, with 15 bases sitting between them. The length of the CDR3 is 15 residues. The germline V gene has CDR1 SGHRS and CDR2 YFSETQ.

This clonotype was counted between two and nine times. The rearrangement joins TRBV4-2 to TRBJ2-5, with 11 bases aligning to TRBD2. Losses at the gene ends were 5 bases for V and 3 bases for J; bases not matched to a gene: 8. The length of the CDR3 is 16 residues. Germline lookup yields CDR1 LGHNA and CDR2 YNFKEQ. CDR3 bases: TGTGCCAGCAGCGCCCCCGGGACTAGCGGAAAAGAGACCCAGTACTTC. The encoded protein is CASSAPGTSGKETQYF.

The chain uses TRBV4-1 and TRBJ2-2; D is unresolved. Germline CDR1 MGHRA, CDR2 YSYEKL. The CDR3 runs to 14 residues. V lost 0 bases, J lost 5 bases, and 7 bases lay in between. The DNA for the CDR3 is TGCGCCAGCAGCCAAGATCGCCTGACCGGGGAGCTGTTTTTT. This codes for CASSQDRLTGELFF.

This clonotype was seen only a few times. The V and J genes are TRBV6-1 and TRBJ2-7, with TRBD1 matching over 9 bases. CDR1 is MNHNS, CDR2 SASEGT, per germline. V trimming: 6 bases; J trimming: 2 bases; junction bases outside the gene matches: 11. The CDR3 is 16 amino acids. The CDR3 sequence is CASRLGQGPSPYEQYF. In DNA form, the CDR3 reads TGTGCCAGCAGGCTGGGACAGGGCCCTTCTCCCTACGAGCAGTACTTC.

This rearrangement joins TRBV29-1 to TRBJ2-1, with D maybe TRBD1 (7 bases). CDR3 length equals 14 residues. With 3 bases removed from V and 2 bases from J, the gap between germline ends came to 11 bases. Germline V gives CDR1 SQVTM, CDR2 ANQGSEA. CDR3: CSVEPRGAYNEQFF. CDR3 in DNA: TGCAGCGTTGAGCCCAGGGGGGCCTACAATGAGCAGTTCTTC.

This clonotype has only one observation. The chain is built from TRBV7-2 and TRBJ1-6; weak D call: TRBD1 (6 bases). Germline V gene sequence: CDR1 SGHTA, CDR2 FQGNSA. Between the trimmed V and J ends, which lost 6 bases and 6 bases, there was a span of 12 bases. The CDR3 runs to 14 residues. CDR3 amino acids: CASRHGQFNSPLHF. DNA of the CDR3: TGTGCCAGCAGGCACGGACAGTTTAATTCACCCCTCCACTTT.

J is TRBJ2-1 and V is TRBV29-1; TRBD1 aligns across 8 bases. This CDR3 is built from 13 residues. J was trimmed by 5 bases and V by 7 bases; bases with no gene match: 7. CDR1 and CDR2 (germline): SQVTM, ANQGSEA. The CDR3 DNA follows: TGCAGCGCCGAGGGACAGGTTGACAATGAGCAGTTCTTC. Encoded protein: CSAEGQVDNEQFF.

This clonotype was recorded a few times. The chain couples TRBV29-1 to TRBJ2-2; a possible D gene is TRBD1 (5 bases). The CDR3 has 16 residues. V was clipped by 0 bases and J by 1 base, with 12 bases between them. In germline, CDR1 is SQVTM, CDR2 ANQGSEA. DNA for the CDR3: TGCAGCGTTGAAGATAAGGGGAACCGGAACACCGGGGAGCTGTTTTTT. Protein product: CSVEDKGNRNTGELFF.

This clonotype was detected only a few times. The genes are TRBV5-1 and TRBJ2-5, with D tentatively TRBD2 (6 bases). CDR1 SGHRS and CDR2 YFSETQ come from the germline V gene. This CDR3 has 15 amino acids. With 9 bases removed from V and 1 base from J, the gap between germline ends came to 19 bases. The CDR3 DNA reads as TGCGCCACAAAAACCGGGAGAAACTCCCAAGAGACCCAGTACTTC. This encodes CATKTGRNSQETQYF.

This clonotype was seen only a few times. The chain combines TRBV29-1 with TRBJ2-5; no firm D call. The CDR3 length is 12 residues. V lost 5 bases and J lost 3, with 10 bases in between. Germline V gene lookup returns CDR1 SQVTM and CDR2 ANQGSEA. The CDR3 loop is CSVRGAEETQYF. The CDR3 region has the DNA TGCAGCGTTCGAGGAGCAGAAGAGACCCAGTACTTC.

In its sample, this clonotype was seen a few times. This chain connects TRBV30 to TRBJ2-3; D may be TRBD2 (5 bases). The germline V and J ends were trimmed by 4 bases and 4 bases, with 9 bases remaining between them. CDR3 length equals 12 residues. The germline CDR1 and CDR2 sequences are GTSNPN and SVGIG (reference sequence). DNA of the CDR3: TGTGCCTGGACATCGGGGTCAGATACGCAGTATTTT. Its translation is CAWTSGSDTQYF.

The gene calls are TRBV23-1 and TRBJ2-1; D is undetermined. TRBV23-1 counts as an open reading frame of uncertain function. The CDR3 contains 12 residues. The V end was cut by 6 bases, the J end by 10 bases, with 13 bases between. CDR3 protein: CASSPLPEEQFF. The CDR3 DNA sequence: TGCGCCAGCAGCCCTCTACCCGAGGAGCAGTTCTTC.

This clonotype was detected ten times or more. This chain uses TRBV14 with TRBJ2-1, with TRBD1 matching over 10 bases. CDR1 and CDR2 from the germline V gene are SGHDN and FVKESK. The CDR3 spans 14 residues. Trimming cost V 4 bases and J 8 bases; bases outside gene matches: 5. CDR3 bases: TGTGCCAGCAGCCTGGGACAGGGGTTCGATGAGCAGTTCTTC. As protein: CASSLGQGFDEQFF.

The V gene is TRBV3-1, the J gene TRBJ2-5; maybe TRBD2 (5 bases). V was cut by 0 bases and J by 3 bases, with 11 bases left in between. CDR3 length: 15 amino acids. Germline V gene sequence: CDR1 LGHDT, CDR2 YNNKEL (reference sequence). The CDR3, as DNA: TGTGCCAGCAGCCAAGAGGGCGCCGGGGAAGAGACCCAGTACTTC. This codes for CASSQEGAGEETQYF.

The V and J genes are TRBV29-1 and TRBJ2-3; D unclear. Per germline, CDR1 SQVTM and CDR2 ANQGSEA. Trimming stripped 8 bases from V and 3 bases from J, with 6 bases between. CDR3 length: 10 residues. The CDR3 spells CSTYTDTQYF. The CDR3 bases are TGCAGCACCTATACAGATACGCAGTATTTT.

The chain couples TRBV20-1 to TRBJ2-7, with D maybe TRBD2 (6 bases). Germline V lookup: CDR1 DFQATT, CDR2 SNEGSKA (reference sequence). The CDR3 has 14 amino acids. V lost 4 bases and J 0 bases, leaving 13 bases between the germline ends. This CDR3 is CSATDTGSSYEQYF. CDR3 in DNA: TGCAGTGCTACAGATACCGGGAGCTCCTACGAGCAGTACTTC.

This clonotype has a handful of counts. The V and J genes are TRBV12-3 or TRBV12-4 and TRBJ1-1; 9 bases line up with TRBD1. After removal of 6 bases from V and 3 bases from J, the junction contained 8 bases not matched to a gene. The CDR3 extends over 15 amino acids. This chain's CDR3 is CASSLTGGGHTEAFF. CDR3 nucleotides: TGTGCCAGCAGCTTGACAGGGGGAGGGCACACTGAAGCTTTCTTT.

The chain is built from TRBV12-3 or TRBV12-4 and TRBJ1-5; no firm D call. Trimming cost V 3 bases and J 7 bases, with 13 bases left between them. The CDR3 extends over 14 amino acids. CDR3 in DNA: TGTGCCAGCAGTTTCAGCGGCGAAAGACAGCCCCAGCATTTT. Protein product: CASSFSGERQPQHF.

The chain uses TRBV3-1 and TRBJ2-2, with unresolved D. Trimming left V 1 base short and J 5 bases short, with 11 bases between. The CDR3 loop spans 15 amino acids. CDR1 LGHDT and CDR2 YNNKEL come from the germline V gene (reference sequence). The CDR3 DNA is TGTGCCAGCAGCCAAGGCTTCAGAGCTACCGGGGAGCTGTTTTTT. This encodes CASSQGFRATGELFF.

In this sample, this clonotype turned up a few times. The chain has TRBV6-1 and TRBJ2-3; 8 bases match TRBD2. Germline CDR1 MNHNS, CDR2 SASEGT. The CDR3 is 15 residues long. The ends lost 5 bases at V and 1 base at J; junction bases unmatched: 5. CDR3 DNA sequence: TGTGCCAGCAGTCGACGGACTAGCCGCACAGATACGCAGTATTTT. Residues: CASSRRTSRTDTQYF.